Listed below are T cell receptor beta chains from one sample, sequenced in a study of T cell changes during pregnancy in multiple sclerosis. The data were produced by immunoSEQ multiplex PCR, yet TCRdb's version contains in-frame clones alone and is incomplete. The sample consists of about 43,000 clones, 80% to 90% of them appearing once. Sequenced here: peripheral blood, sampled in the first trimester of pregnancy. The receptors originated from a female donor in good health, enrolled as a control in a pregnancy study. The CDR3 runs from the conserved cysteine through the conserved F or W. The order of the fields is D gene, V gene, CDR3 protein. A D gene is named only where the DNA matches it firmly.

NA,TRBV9,CASSYYEFKDTQYF
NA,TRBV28,CASSLPTTNEKLFF
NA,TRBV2,CASLRNEGNEKLFF
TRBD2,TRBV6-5,CASSSKVSGAFGEQYF
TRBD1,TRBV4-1,CASSLMTNDRGGFEQYF
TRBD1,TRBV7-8,CASSSQGVASYEQYF
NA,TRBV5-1,CASSLEGVGYEQYF
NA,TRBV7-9,CASSFHSRLPSEQYF
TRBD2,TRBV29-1,CSAARTSGGGNTQYF
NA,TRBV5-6,CASSVDFYNEQFF
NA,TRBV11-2,CASSPVQVSGANVLTF
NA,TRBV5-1,CASSFRVGQDTEAFF
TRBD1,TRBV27,CASSQGQGSSYEQYF
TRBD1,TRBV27,CASADGGQGSIDTQYF
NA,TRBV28,CASSPGVYSNQPQHF
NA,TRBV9,CASSVRGGELFF
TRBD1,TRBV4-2,CASSQGPPDRGTYEQYF
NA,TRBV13,CASSFLLLGANQPQHF
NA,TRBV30,CAWSRGTYGYTF
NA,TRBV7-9,CASSLGSEWNTEAFF
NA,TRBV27,CASSPVQDSITYEQYF
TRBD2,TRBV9,CASSPHPGTSGNEQFF
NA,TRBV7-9,CASSSQPGLASGANVLTF
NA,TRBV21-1,CASSKVGADKATNEKLFF
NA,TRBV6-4,CASSESGLETDEQFF
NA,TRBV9,CASSPPGTYGYTF
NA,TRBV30,CAWRTATGELFF
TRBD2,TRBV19,CASSTRLAGAYEQYF
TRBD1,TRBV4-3,CASSQDRTGRGNTIYF
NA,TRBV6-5,CASSYRRGSHEQYF
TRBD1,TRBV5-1,CASSADRSTDTQYF
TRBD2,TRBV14,CASSGPDGRTKYNEQFF
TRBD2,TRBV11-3,CASSLGTSGVTGELFF
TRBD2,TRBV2,CASSTSGRYQMGFEQYF
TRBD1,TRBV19,CASTSGQGEVETQYF
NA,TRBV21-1,CARGTKGQYSPLHF
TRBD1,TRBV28,CASSLRQGQETQYF
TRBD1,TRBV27,CASSYWTGDGLSGEQYF
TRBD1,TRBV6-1,CASKEGAENSPLHF